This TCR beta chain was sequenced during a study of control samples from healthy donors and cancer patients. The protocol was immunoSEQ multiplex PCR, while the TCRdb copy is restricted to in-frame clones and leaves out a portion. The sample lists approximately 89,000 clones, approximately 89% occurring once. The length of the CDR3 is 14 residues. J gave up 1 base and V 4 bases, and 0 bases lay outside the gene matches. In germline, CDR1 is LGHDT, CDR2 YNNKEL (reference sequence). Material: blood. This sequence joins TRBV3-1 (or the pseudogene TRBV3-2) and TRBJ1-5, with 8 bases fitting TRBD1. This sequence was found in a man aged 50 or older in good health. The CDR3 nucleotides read TGTGCCAGCAGCCGACAGGGGAGCAATCAGCCCCAGCATTTT. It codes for CASSRQGSNQPQHF.